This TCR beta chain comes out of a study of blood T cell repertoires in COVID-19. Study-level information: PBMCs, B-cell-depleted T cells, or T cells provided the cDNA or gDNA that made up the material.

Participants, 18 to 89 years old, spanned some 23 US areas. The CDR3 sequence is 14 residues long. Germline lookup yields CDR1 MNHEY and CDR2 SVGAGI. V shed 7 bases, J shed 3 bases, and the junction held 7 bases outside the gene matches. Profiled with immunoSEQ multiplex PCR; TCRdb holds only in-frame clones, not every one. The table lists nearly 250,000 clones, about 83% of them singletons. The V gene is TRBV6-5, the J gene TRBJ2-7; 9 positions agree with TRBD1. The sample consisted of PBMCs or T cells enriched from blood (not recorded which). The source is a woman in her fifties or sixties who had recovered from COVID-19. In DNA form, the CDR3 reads TGTGCCAGCACCCCGGGACAGGGTAACTACGAGCAGTACTTC. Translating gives CASTPGQGNYEQYF.